This is a list of T cell receptor beta chains from one sample in a study of PD-L1 blockade in urothelial cancer. Clones were sequenced by immunoSEQ multiplex PCR, and TCRdb holds only the in-frame ones, with some missing. Of 80,000 to 100,000 clones listed, about 81% were seen once; the top ten hold more than 8%. The material sequenced was PBMCs, taken around atezolizumab (anti-PD-L1) treatment. These receptors all stem from a man between 65 and 85 years old with urothelial cancer. The CDR3 runs from the conserved cysteine through the conserved F or W. A D gene is named only where the DNA matches it firmly. Part of the rows lack a size; the others show once, few, many or a class for expanded clones.

d_gene: .; len: 15; j_gene: TRBJ2-2; abundance: .; v_gene: TRBV7-9; CDR3aa: CASSTQGGHTGELFF; CDR3nt: TGTGCCAGCAGCACGCAGGGGGGTCACACCGGGGAGCTGTTTTTT
d_gene: TRBD1; len: 16; j_gene: TRBJ1-2; abundance: .; v_gene: TRBV28; CDR3aa: CASSSHGTGAGYGYTF; CDR3nt: TGTGCCAGCAGTTCCCATGGGACAGGGGCGGGCTATGGCTACACCTTC
d_gene: TRBD1; len: 13; j_gene: TRBJ2-1; abundance: .; v_gene: TRBV11-2; CDR3aa: CASSTDRYNEQFF; CDR3nt: TGTGCCAGTAGCACGGACAGGTACAATGAGCAGTTCTTC
d_gene: .; len: 15; j_gene: TRBJ2-6; abundance: .; v_gene: TRBV5-1; CDR3aa: CASSLSSPGANVLTF; CDR3nt: TGCGCCAGCAGCTTGTCTAGTCCTGGGGCCAACGTCCTGACTTTC
d_gene: TRBD1; len: 16; j_gene: TRBJ2-7; abundance: .; v_gene: TRBV6-6; CDR3aa: CASSYSRDRGSNEQYF; CDR3nt: TGTGCCAGCAGTTACTCCCGGGACAGGGGGTCCAACGAGCAGTACTTC
d_gene: .; len: 14; j_gene: TRBJ2-7; abundance: .; v_gene: TRBV6-1; CDR3aa: CASSEYTESYEQYF; CDR3nt: TGTGCCAGCAGTGAATATACAGAGTCCTACGAGCAGTACTTC
d_gene: .; len: 14; j_gene: TRBJ1-4; abundance: .; v_gene: TRBV7-9; CDR3aa: CASSLDITNEKLFF; CDR3nt: TGTGCCAGCAGCTTAGACATAACTAATGAAAAACTGTTTTTT
d_gene: TRBD1; len: 16; j_gene: TRBJ2-1; abundance: few; v_gene: TRBV27; CDR3aa: CASSTRTGVSYNEQFF; CDR3nt: TGTGCCAGCAGTACCAGGACAGGGGTCTCCTACAATGAGCAGTTCTTC
d_gene: TRBD2; len: 17; j_gene: TRBJ2-5; abundance: .; v_gene: TRBV7-6; CDR3aa: CASSSSPGLAGQETQYF; CDR3nt: TGTGCCAGCAGCTCATCCCCGGGACTAGCGGGCCAAGAGACCCAGTACTTC
d_gene: .; len: 12; j_gene: TRBJ1-3; abundance: .; v_gene: TRBV5-1; CDR3aa: CASSFGGNTIYF; CDR3nt: TGCGCCAGCAGCTTCGGGGGAAACACCATATATTTT
d_gene: TRBD2; len: 15; j_gene: TRBJ2-1; abundance: .; v_gene: TRBV5-1; CDR3aa: CASSLQTSGDGEQFF; CDR3nt: TGCGCCAGCAGCTTGCAAACTAGCGGGGATGGTGAGCAGTTCTTC
d_gene: .; len: 15; j_gene: TRBJ2-1; abundance: .; v_gene: TRBV2; CDR3aa: CASTRDNLGLNEQFF; CDR3nt: TGTGCCAGCACCCGGGACAACTTGGGGCTCAATGAGCAGTTCTTC
d_gene: .; len: 14; j_gene: TRBJ2-7; abundance: once; v_gene: TRBV6-6; CDR3aa: CASSSSTDPYEQYF; CDR3nt: TGTGCCAGCAGCTCCTCGACAGATCCCTACGAGCAGTACTTC
d_gene: TRBD1; len: 14; j_gene: TRBJ1-5; abundance: .; v_gene: TRBV5-1; CDR3aa: CASSLTGDNQPQHF; CDR3nt: TGCGCCAGCAGCTTGACAGGGGACAATCAGCCCCAGCATTTT
d_gene: TRBD1; len: 15; j_gene: TRBJ2-1; abundance: .; v_gene: TRBV9; CDR3aa: CASSSNGQGYNEQFF; CDR3nt: TGTGCCAGCAGCAGTAACGGACAGGGGTACAATGAGCAGTTCTTC
d_gene: .; len: 16; j_gene: TRBJ2-7; abundance: .; v_gene: TRBV6-6; CDR3aa: CASSYSKVGGSYEQYF; CDR3nt: TGTGCCAGCAGTTACTCGAAGGTGGGGGGCTCCTACGAGCAGTACTTC
d_gene: TRBD2; len: 16; j_gene: TRBJ2-2; abundance: .; v_gene: TRBV9; CDR3aa: CASSVRTSGSTGELFF; CDR3nt: TGTGCCAGCAGCGTAAGGACTAGCGGCAGCACCGGGGAGCTGTTTTTT
d_gene: TRBD1; len: 15; j_gene: TRBJ2-1; abundance: .; v_gene: TRBV5-4; CDR3aa: CASSSRDRGRNEQFF; CDR3nt: TGTGCCAGCAGCAGCCGGGACAGGGGGAGGAATGAGCAGTTCTTC
d_gene: .; len: 15; j_gene: TRBJ1-4; abundance: .; v_gene: TRBV28; CDR3aa: CATLGGGGLLEKLFF; CDR3nt: TGTGCCACCCTGGGTGGGGGGGGGCTTCTGGAAAAACTGTTTTTT
d_gene: TRBD1; len: 14; j_gene: TRBJ2-1; abundance: .; v_gene: TRBV5-1; CDR3aa: CASSGGQGVTEQFF; CDR3nt: TGCGCCAGCAGCGGAGGACAGGGAGTTACTGAGCAGTTCTTC
d_gene: .; len: 17; j_gene: TRBJ2-2; abundance: .; v_gene: TRBV5-1; CDR3aa: CASSLAPLDSYTGELFF; CDR3nt: TGCGCCAGCAGCTTGGCCCCCTTGGACTCATACACCGGGGAGCTGTTTTTT
d_gene: .; len: 14; j_gene: TRBJ2-7; abundance: .; v_gene: TRBV7-2; CDR3aa: CASSLGGRGYEQYF; CDR3nt: TGTGCCAGCAGCTTAGGCGGCAGGGGCTACGAGCAGTACTTC
d_gene: TRBD2; len: 16; j_gene: TRBJ2-1; abundance: .; v_gene: TRBV11-3; CDR3aa: CASSLDPGGGNDEQFF; CDR3nt: TGTGCCAGCAGCTTAGATCCGGGGGGAGGGAACGATGAGCAGTTCTTC
d_gene: TRBD1; len: 12; j_gene: TRBJ1-1; abundance: .; v_gene: TRBV6-1; CDR3aa: CASSVRQGRAFF; CDR3nt: TGTGCCAGCAGTGTTAGACAGGGGCGAGCTTTCTTT
d_gene: TRBD2; len: 17; j_gene: TRBJ2-3; abundance: .; v_gene: TRBV5-5; CDR3aa: CASSLSPQRGGTDTQYF; CDR3nt: TGTGCCAGCAGCTTGTCCCCCCAGCGGGGAGGCACAGATACGCAGTATTTT
d_gene: .; len: 17; j_gene: TRBJ2-7; abundance: .; v_gene: TRBV7-6; CDR3aa: CASSPPPGTSSSYEQYF; CDR3nt: TGTGCCAGCAGCCCTCCTCCAGGGACTTCAAGCTCCTACGAGCAGTACTTC
d_gene: .; len: 17; j_gene: TRBJ2-4; abundance: .; v_gene: TRBV5-6; CDR3aa: CASSSGHPILAKNIQYF; CDR3nt: TGTGCCAGCAGTTCTGGACACCCCATACTAGCCAAAAACATTCAGTACTTC
d_gene: TRBD2; len: 17; j_gene: TRBJ2-3; abundance: .; v_gene: TRBV4-1; CDR3aa: CASSQEFSGRVIDTQYF; CDR3nt: TGCGCCAGCAGCCAAGAATTTAGCGGGAGGGTAATAGATACGCAGTATTTT
d_gene: .; len: 14; j_gene: TRBJ2-7; abundance: once; v_gene: TRBV7-9; CDR3aa: CASSSDRRSYEQYF; CDR3nt: TGTGCCAGCAGCTCTGACAGGCGCTCCTACGAGCAGTACTTC
d_gene: TRBD1; len: 15; j_gene: TRBJ2-7; abundance: .; v_gene: TRBV6-1; CDR3aa: CASRDRGWPSYEQYF; CDR3nt: TGTGCCAGCAGAGACAGGGGGTGGCCCTCCTACGAGCAGTACTTC
d_gene: TRBD1; len: 16; j_gene: TRBJ2-7; abundance: .; v_gene: TRBV7-9; CDR3aa: CASSLKTGERTYEQYF; CDR3nt: TGTGCCAGCAGCTTAAAAACAGGGGAGAGAACCTACGAGCAGTACTTC
d_gene: TRBD1; len: 13; j_gene: TRBJ2-3; abundance: few; v_gene: TRBV29-1; CDR3aa: CSAGTGGADTQYF; CDR3nt: TGCAGCGCAGGGACAGGGGGTGCCGATACGCAGTATTTT
d_gene: TRBD1; len: 16; j_gene: TRBJ2-2; abundance: .; v_gene: TRBV7-2; CDR3aa: CASSLAGQGVGGELFF; CDR3nt: TGTGCCAGCAGCTTAGCTGGACAGGGAGTGGGCGGGGAGCTGTTTTTT
d_gene: .; len: 12; j_gene: TRBJ1-2; abundance: once; v_gene: TRBV2; CDR3aa: CAGDAGAYGYTF; CDR3nt: TGTGCCGGCGACGCCGGAGCCTATGGCTACACCTTC
d_gene: TRBD1; len: 17; j_gene: TRBJ1-6; abundance: .; v_gene: TRBV5-1; CDR3aa: CASSSPSGTVINSPLHF; CDR3nt: TGCGCCAGCAGCTCCCCCTCCGGGACAGTCATTAATTCACCCCTCCACTTT
d_gene: TRBD2; len: 15; j_gene: TRBJ2-1; abundance: .; v_gene: TRBV7-3; CDR3aa: CASSLSGTSYNEQFF; CDR3nt: TGTGCCAGCAGCTTAAGCGGGACTAGCTACAATGAGCAGTTCTTC
d_gene: TRBD1; len: 14; j_gene: TRBJ2-7; abundance: .; v_gene: TRBV5-1; CDR3aa: CASSWEQGGYEQYF; CDR3nt: TGCGCCAGCAGCTGGGAACAGGGGGGATACGAGCAGTACTTC
d_gene: TRBD2; len: 17; j_gene: TRBJ2-7; abundance: once; v_gene: TRBV7-3; CDR3aa: CASSLGPASGEEGEQYF; CDR3nt: TGTGCCAGCAGCTTAGGACCGGCGAGCGGGGAGGAGGGCGAGCAGTACTTC
d_gene: .; len: 19; j_gene: TRBJ2-1; abundance: .; v_gene: TRBV21-1; CDR3aa: CASFLKQGDSPSSYNEQFF; CDR3nt: TGTGCCAGCTTTCTGAAGCAGGGTGATAGCCCGAGCTCCTACAATGAGCAGTTCTTC
d_gene: .; len: 14; j_gene: TRBJ2-7; abundance: .; v_gene: TRBV5-1; CDR3aa: CASSLGSPGGEQYF; CDR3nt: TGCGCCAGCAGCTTGGGTAGTCCCGGCGGCGAGCAGTACTTC
d_gene: .; len: 15; j_gene: TRBJ2-6; abundance: .; v_gene: TRBV5-1; CDR3aa: CASSLGGAGANVLTF; CDR3nt: TGCGCCAGCAGCTTGGGGGGGGCTGGGGCCAACGTCCTGACTTTC
d_gene: .; len: 15; j_gene: TRBJ2-2; abundance: .; v_gene: TRBV4-2; CDR3aa: CASSPEVVSTGELFF; CDR3nt: TGTGCCAGCAGCCCGGAGGTAGTGTCGACCGGGGAGCTGTTTTTT
d_gene: TRBD2; len: 15; j_gene: TRBJ2-1; abundance: .; v_gene: TRBV5-1; CDR3aa: CASSPRLADDNEQFF; CDR3nt: TGCGCCAGCAGCCCCAGACTAGCGGACGACAATGAGCAGTTCTTC
d_gene: .; len: 12; j_gene: TRBJ1-5; abundance: .; v_gene: TRBV19; CDR3aa: CASGGINQPQHF; CDR3nt: TGTGCCAGCGGGGGGATAAATCAGCCCCAGCATTTT
d_gene: .; len: 16; j_gene: TRBJ2-5; abundance: few; v_gene: TRBV28; CDR3aa: CASSLGRGASQETQYF; CDR3nt: TGTGCCAGCAGTTTAGGGCGCGGGGCCTCCCAAGAGACCCAGTACTTC
d_gene: TRBD1; len: 15; j_gene: TRBJ2-7; abundance: .; v_gene: TRBV28; CDR3aa: CASSSPPAGGYEQYF; CDR3nt: TGTGCCAGCAGTTCTCCCCCCGCAGGGGGATACGAGCAGTACTTC
d_gene: .; len: 15; j_gene: TRBJ2-7; abundance: .; v_gene: TRBV14; CDR3aa: CASSPQVGASYEQYF; CDR3nt: TGTGCCAGCAGCCCCCAGGTGGGGGCTAGCTACGAGCAGTACTTC
d_gene: TRBD1; len: 14; j_gene: TRBJ1-2; abundance: .; v_gene: TRBV5-1; CDR3aa: CASSLSRGRDGYTF; CDR3nt: TGCGCCAGCAGCTTGTCCAGGGGGCGAGATGGCTACACCTTC
d_gene: .; len: 13; j_gene: TRBJ1-1; abundance: .; v_gene: TRBV5-1; CDR3aa: CASSLKKNFEAFF; CDR3nt: TGCGCCAGCAGCTTAAAGAAGAACTTTGAAGCTTTCTTT
d_gene: TRBD2; len: 15; j_gene: TRBJ2-7; abundance: .; v_gene: TRBV11-2; CDR3aa: CASSSIAGASYEQYF; CDR3nt: TGTGCCAGCAGCTCGATAGCGGGGGCCTCCTACGAGCAGTACTTC
d_gene: TRBD1; len: 15; j_gene: TRBJ2-7; abundance: .; v_gene: TRBV11-2; CDR3aa: CASSLAGTVAYEQYF; CDR3nt: TGTGCCAGCAGCTTAGCCGGGACAGTAGCCTACGAGCAGTACTTC
d_gene: TRBD1; len: 16; j_gene: TRBJ2-5; abundance: once; v_gene: TRBV2; CDR3aa: CASSARANRGQETQYF; CDR3nt: TGTGCCAGCAGCGCCAGAGCTAACAGGGGGCAGGAGACCCAGTACTTC
d_gene: TRBD2; len: 16; j_gene: TRBJ2-1; abundance: once; v_gene: TRBV2; CDR3aa: CASSVASGSGINEQFF; CDR3nt: TGTGCCAGCAGTGTGGCTAGCGGGAGTGGTATCAATGAGCAGTTCTTC
d_gene: TRBD2; len: 15; j_gene: TRBJ2-3; abundance: .; v_gene: TRBV6-1; CDR3aa: CATGTSGGRTDTQYF; CDR3nt: TGTGCCACCGGGACTAGCGGGGGGAGAACAGATACGCAGTATTTT
d_gene: .; len: 13; j_gene: TRBJ2-7; abundance: .; v_gene: TRBV4-1; CDR3aa: CASSQERQNEQYF; CDR3nt: TGCGCCAGCAGCCAGGAGAGACAGAACGAGCAGTACTTC
d_gene: .; len: 10; j_gene: TRBJ1-1; abundance: .; v_gene: TRBV2; CDR3aa: CASSLGEAFF; CDR3nt: TGTGCCAGCAGCCTAGGCGAAGCTTTCTTT
d_gene: .; len: 15; j_gene: TRBJ2-3; abundance: .; v_gene: TRBV19; CDR3aa: CASSIGAASTDTQYF; CDR3nt: TGTGCCAGTAGTATAGGGGCAGCTAGCACAGATACGCAGTATTTT
d_gene: TRBD2; len: 14; j_gene: TRBJ2-1; abundance: few; v_gene: TRBV6-5; CDR3aa: CASSYTGGYNEQFF; CDR3nt: TGTGCCAGCAGTTACACGGGGGGGTACAATGAGCAGTTCTTC
d_gene: TRBD1; len: 15; j_gene: TRBJ1-3; abundance: few; v_gene: TRBV7-9; CDR3aa: CASRPDRVSGNTIYF; CDR3nt: TGTGCCAGCAGGCCCGACAGGGTCTCTGGAAACACCATATATTTT
d_gene: .; len: 13; j_gene: TRBJ1-5; abundance: .; v_gene: TRBV2; CDR3aa: CASSVEGAQPQHF; CDR3nt: TGTGCCAGCAGTGTAGAAGGGGCTCAGCCCCAGCATTTT